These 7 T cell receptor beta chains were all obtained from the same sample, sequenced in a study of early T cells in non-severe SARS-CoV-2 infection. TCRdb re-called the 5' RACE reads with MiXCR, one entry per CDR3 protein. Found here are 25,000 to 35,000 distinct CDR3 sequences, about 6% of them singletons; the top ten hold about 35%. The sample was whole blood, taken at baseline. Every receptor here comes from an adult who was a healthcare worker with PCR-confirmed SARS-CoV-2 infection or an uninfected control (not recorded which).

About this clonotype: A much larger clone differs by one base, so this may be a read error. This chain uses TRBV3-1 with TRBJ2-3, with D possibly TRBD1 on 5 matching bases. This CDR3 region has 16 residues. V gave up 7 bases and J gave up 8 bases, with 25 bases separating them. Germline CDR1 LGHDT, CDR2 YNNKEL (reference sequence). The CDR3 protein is CASTRGSGSGSGTQYF. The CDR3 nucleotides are TGTGCCAGCACCCGAGGATCCGGGTCAGGGTCGGGTACGCAGTATTTT.

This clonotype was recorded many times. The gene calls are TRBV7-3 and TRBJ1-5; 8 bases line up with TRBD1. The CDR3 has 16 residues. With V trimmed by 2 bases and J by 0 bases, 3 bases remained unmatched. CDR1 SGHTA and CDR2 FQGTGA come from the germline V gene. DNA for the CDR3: TGTGCCAGCAGCTTAGGACAGGGACATAGCAATCAGCCCCAGCATTTT. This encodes CASSLGQGHSNQPQHF.

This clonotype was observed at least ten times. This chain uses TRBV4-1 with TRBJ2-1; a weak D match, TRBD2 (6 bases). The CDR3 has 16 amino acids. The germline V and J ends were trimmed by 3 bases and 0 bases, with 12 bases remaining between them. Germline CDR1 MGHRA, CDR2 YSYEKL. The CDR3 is CASSQAGTRSYNEQFF. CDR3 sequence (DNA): TGCGCCAGCAGCCAGGCCGGGACTCGCTCCTACAATGAGCAGTTCTTC.

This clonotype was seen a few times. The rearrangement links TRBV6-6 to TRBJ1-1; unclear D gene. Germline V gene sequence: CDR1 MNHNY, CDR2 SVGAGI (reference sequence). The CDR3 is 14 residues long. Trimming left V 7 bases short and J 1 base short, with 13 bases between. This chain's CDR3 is CASMPSAGNTEAFF. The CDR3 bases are TGTGCCAGCATGCCCAGTGCTGGGAACACTGAAGCTTTCTTT.

The CDR3 loop is CASSDTPGQGYEQYF. Written as DNA, the CDR3 is TGTGCCAGCAGCGACACCCCGGGACAGGGTTACGAGCAGTACTTC. The V call is TRBV7-9, the J call TRBJ2-7; TRBD1 aligns across 9 bases. The germline V gene encodes CDR1 SEHNR and CDR2 FQNEAQ (reference sequence). The CDR3 consists of 15 residues. Trimming removed 5 bases from V and 4 bases from J; junction bases left unmatched: 9.

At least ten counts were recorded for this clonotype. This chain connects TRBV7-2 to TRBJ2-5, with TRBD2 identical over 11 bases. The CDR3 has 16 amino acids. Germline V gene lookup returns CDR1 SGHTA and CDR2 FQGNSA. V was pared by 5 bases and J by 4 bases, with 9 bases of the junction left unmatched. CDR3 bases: TGTGCCAGCAGCCACATGACTAGCGGGATGATAGAGACCCAGTACTTC. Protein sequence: CASSHMTSGMIETQYF.

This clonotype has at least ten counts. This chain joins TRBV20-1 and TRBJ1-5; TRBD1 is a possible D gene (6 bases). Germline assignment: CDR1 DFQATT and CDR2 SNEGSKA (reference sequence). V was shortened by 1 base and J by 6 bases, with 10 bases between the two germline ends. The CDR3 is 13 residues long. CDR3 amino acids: CSARGQAGQPQHF. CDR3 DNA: TGCAGTGCTAGAGGACAGGCTGGTCAGCCCCAGCATTTT.